This TCR beta chain is from a study of T cell changes during pregnancy in multiple sclerosis (dated by TCRdb to the late 2010s). Turning to the overall study: In women with multiple sclerosis, the researchers looked at how the T cell repertoire shifted as pregnancy progressed.

The library was built by means of the immunoSEQ multiplex PCR assay. In its TCRdb copy, this immuneACCESS table keeps in-frame sequences only and misses some clones. Where compared with another copy, unresolved V genes explain less than half of these, and the others have no known cause. This sample has 85,000 to 100,000 clones in its table, and roughly 92% of those were observed once. About 2.6% of the sample comes from the top ten. CDR1 and CDR2, per the germline V gene (reference sequence), are SEHNR and FQNEAQ. V lost 7 bases and J lost 6 bases; the stretch between them is 14 bases long. The CDR3 holds 13 amino acids from the cysteine to the phenylalanine. The sequence is cut down to CDR3 DNA, 39 bases in frame from base 1. As concerns this clone: Its target antigen remains unknown. No base qualities exist here, and no much larger clone lies one base off it.

Here the sequenced sample was peripheral blood, taken in the first trimester of pregnancy. The rearrangement joined TRBV7-9 to TRBJ2-3, with the D gene uncertain. This clonotype was sampled from a female donor with multiple sclerosis, enrolled in a pregnancy study. The CDR3 loop reads CASTLDLYDTQYF. The bases read TGTGCCAGCACCCTAGACCTTTACGATACGCAGTATTTT.